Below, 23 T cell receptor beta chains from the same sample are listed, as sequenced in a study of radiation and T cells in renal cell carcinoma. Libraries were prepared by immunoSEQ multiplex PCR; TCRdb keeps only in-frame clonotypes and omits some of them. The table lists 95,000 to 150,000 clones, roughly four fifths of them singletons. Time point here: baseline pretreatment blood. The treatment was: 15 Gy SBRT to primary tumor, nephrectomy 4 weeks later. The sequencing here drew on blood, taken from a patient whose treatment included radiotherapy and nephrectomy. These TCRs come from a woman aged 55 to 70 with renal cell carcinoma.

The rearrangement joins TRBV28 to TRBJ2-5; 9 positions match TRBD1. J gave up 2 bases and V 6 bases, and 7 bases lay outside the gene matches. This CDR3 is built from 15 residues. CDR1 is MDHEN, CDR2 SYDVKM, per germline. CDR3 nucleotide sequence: TGTGCCAGCAGGCGACCGGGACAGGGTCAAGAGACCCAGTACTTC. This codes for CASRRPGQGQETQYF. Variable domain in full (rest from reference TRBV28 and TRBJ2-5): DVKVTQSSRYLVKRTGEKVFLECVQDMDHENMFWYRQDPGLGLRLIYFSYDVKMKEKGDIPEGYSVSREKKERFSLILESASTNQTSMYLCASRRPGQGQETQYFGPGTRLLVL.

The CDR3 is CAWSVKGTYGYTF. The DNA for the CDR3 is TGTGCCTGGAGTGTTAAGGGGACCTATGGCTACACCTTC. The V and J genes are TRBV30 and TRBJ1-2; TRBD1 might be the D (5 bases). V was cut by 0 bases and J by 4 bases, with 9 bases left in between. The CDR3 sequence is 13 residues long. Per the germline V gene, CDR1 is GTSNPN and CDR2 is SVGIG (reference sequence).

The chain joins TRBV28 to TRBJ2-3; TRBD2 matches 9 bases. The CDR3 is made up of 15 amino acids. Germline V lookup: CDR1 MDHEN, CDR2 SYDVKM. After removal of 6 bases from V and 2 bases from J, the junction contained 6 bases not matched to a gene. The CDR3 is CASSLLAGTTDTQYF. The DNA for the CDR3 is TGTGCCAGCAGCCTTCTAGCGGGGACCACAGATACGCAGTATTTT.

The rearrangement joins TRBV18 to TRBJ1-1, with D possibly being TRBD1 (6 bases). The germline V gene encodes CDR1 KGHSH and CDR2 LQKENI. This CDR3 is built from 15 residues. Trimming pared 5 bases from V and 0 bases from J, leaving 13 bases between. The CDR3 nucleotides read TGTGCCAGCTCAAATTCAGGGGCCCTGAACACTGAAGCTTTCTTT. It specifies CASSNSGALNTEAFF. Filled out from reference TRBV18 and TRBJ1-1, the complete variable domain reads NAGVMQNPRHLVRRRGQEARLRCSPMKGHSHVYWYRQLPEEGLKFMVYLQKENIIDESGMPKERFSAEFPKEGPSILRIQQVVRGDSAAYFCASSNSGALNTEAFFGQGTRLTVV.

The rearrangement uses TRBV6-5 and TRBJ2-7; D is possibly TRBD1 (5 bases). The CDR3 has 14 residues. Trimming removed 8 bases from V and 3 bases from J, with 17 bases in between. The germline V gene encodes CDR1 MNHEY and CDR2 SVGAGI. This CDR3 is CASSRGSLSYEQYF. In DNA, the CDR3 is TGTGCCAGCTCTAGGGGTTCTTTAAGCTACGAGCAGTACTTC.

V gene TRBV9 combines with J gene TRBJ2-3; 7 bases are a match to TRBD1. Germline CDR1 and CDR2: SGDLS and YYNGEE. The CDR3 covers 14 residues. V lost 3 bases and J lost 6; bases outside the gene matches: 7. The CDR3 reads CASSATFRGDTQYF. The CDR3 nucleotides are TGTGCCAGCAGCGCTACCTTCAGGGGGGATACGCAGTATTTT.

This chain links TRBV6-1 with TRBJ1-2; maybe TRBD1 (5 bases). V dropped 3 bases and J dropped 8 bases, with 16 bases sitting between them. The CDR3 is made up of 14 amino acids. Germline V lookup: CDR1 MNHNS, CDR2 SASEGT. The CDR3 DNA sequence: TGTGCCAGCAGTGAGGCCCTGTCTAGGGGAGGCTACACCTTC. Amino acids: CASSEALSRGGYTF.

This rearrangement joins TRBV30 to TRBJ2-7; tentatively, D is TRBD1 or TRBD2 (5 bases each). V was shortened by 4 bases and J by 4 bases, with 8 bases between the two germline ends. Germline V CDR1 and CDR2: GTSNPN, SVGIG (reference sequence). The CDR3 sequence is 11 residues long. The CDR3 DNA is TGTGCCTGGACTGGGGGTTACGAGCAGTACTTC. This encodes CAWTGGYEQYF.

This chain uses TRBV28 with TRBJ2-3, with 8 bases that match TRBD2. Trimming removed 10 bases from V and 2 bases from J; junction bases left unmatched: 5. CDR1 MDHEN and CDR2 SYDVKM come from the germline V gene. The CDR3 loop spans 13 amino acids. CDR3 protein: CATERGNTDTQYF. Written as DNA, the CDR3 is TGTGCCACCGAGCGGGGGAACACAGATACGCAGTATTTT.

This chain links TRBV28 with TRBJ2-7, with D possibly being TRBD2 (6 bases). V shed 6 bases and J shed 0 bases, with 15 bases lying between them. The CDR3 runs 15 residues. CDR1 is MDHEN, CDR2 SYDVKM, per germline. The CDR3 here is CASSLEGGYSYEQYF. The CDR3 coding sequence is TGTGCCAGCAGCTTGGAGGGCGGATACTCCTACGAGCAGTACTTC.

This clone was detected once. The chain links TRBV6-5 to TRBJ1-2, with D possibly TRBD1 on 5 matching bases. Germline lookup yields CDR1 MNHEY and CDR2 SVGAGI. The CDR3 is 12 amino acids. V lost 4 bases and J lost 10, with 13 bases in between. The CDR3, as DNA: TGTGCCAGCAGTTCCCAGGGCGACCTCTACACCTTC. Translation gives CASSSQGDLYTF.

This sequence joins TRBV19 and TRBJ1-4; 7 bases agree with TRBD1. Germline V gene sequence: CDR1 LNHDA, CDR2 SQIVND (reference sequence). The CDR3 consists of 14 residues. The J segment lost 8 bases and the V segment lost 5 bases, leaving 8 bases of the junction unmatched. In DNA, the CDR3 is TGTGCCAGTAGTGGTAGGACAGGCGGAGAAAAACTGTTTTTT. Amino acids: CASSGRTGGEKLFF.

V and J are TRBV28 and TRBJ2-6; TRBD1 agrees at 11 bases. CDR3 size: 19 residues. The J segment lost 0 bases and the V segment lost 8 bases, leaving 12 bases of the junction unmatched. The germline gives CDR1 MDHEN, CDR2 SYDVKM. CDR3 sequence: CASPGQGVPLGSGANVLTF. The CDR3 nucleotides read TGTGCCAGCCCGGGACAGGGGGTACCGCTGGGCTCTGGGGCCAACGTCCTGACTTTC.

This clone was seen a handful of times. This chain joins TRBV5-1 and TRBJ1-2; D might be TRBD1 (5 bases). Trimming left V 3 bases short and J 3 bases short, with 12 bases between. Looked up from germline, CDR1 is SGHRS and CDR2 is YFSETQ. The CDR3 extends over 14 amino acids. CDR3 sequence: CASSSSGGDYGYTF. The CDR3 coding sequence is TGCGCCAGCAGCTCCTCGGGAGGGGACTATGGCTACACCTTC.

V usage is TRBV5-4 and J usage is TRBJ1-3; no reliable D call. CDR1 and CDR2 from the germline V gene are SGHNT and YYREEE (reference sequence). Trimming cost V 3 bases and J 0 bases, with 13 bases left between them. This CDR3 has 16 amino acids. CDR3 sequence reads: CASSSPPGLSGNTIYF. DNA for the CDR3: TGTGCCAGCAGCTCCCCTCCAGGCCTCTCTGGAAACACCATATATTTT.

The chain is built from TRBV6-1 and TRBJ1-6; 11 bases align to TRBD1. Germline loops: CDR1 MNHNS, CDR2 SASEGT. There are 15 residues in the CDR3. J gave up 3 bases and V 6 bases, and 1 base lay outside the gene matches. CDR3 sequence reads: CASRGTGGYNSPLHF. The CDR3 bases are TGTGCCAGCAGGGGGACAGGGGGCTATAATTCACCCCTCCACTTT.

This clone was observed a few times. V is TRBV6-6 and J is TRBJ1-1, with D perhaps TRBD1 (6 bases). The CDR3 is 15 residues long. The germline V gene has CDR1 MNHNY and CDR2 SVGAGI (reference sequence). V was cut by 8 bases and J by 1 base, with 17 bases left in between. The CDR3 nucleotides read TGTGCCAGCGATTACCAACAGGGTAGGAACACTGAAGCTTTCTTT. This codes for CASDYQQGRNTEAFF.

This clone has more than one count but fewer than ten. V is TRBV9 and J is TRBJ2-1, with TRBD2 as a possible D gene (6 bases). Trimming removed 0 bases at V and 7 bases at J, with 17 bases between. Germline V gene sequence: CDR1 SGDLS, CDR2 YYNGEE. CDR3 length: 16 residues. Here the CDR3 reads CASSVGELAWGNEQFF. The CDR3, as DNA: TGTGCCAGCAGCGTAGGGGAGCTAGCGTGGGGAAATGAGCAGTTCTTC. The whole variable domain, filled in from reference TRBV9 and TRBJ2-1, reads DSGVTQTPKHLITATGQRVTLRCSPRSGDLSVYWYQQSLDQGLQFLIQYYNGEERAKGNILERFSAQQFPDLHSELNLSSLELGDSALYFCASSVGELAWGNEQFFGPGTRLTVL.

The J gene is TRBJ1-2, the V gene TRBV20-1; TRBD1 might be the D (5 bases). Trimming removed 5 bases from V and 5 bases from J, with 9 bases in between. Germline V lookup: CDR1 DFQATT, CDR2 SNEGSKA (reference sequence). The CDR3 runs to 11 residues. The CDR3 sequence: CSAGGLYGYTF. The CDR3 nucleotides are TGCAGTGCTGGGGGACTTTATGGCTACACCTTC.

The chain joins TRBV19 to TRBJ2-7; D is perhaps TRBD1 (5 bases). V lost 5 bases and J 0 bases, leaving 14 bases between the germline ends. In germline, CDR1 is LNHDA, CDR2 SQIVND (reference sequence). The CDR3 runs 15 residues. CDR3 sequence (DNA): TGTGCCAGTAGTCCCCAGGGAATACTCTCCTACGAGCAGTACTTC. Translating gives CASSPQGILSYEQYF. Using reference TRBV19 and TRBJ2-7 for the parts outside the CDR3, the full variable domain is DGGITQSPKYLFRKEGQNVTLSCEQNLNHDAMYWYRQDPGQGLRLIYYSQIVNDFQKGDIAEGYSVSREKKESFPLTVTSAQKNPTAFYLCASSPQGILSYEQYFGPGTRLTVT.

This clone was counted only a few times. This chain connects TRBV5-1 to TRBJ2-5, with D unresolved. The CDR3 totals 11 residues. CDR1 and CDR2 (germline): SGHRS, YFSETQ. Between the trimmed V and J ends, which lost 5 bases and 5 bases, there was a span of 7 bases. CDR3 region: CASRVHETQYF. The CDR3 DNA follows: TGCGCCAGCAGGGTTCACGAGACCCAGTACTTC. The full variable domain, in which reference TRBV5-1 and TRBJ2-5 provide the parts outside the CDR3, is KAGVTQTPRYLIKTRGQQVTLSCSPISGHRSVSWYQQTPGQGLQFLFEYFSETQRNKGNFPGRFSGRQFSNSRSEMNVSTLELGDSALYLCASRVHETQYFGPGTRLLVL.

CDR3 bases: TGTGCCAGCAGCAAAGTACAGGGTTGGGGAAACACCATATATTTT. It encodes CASSKVQGWGNTIYF. The chain recombines TRBV21-1 with TRBJ1-3; the table's D call of TRBD1 was not tested on the DNA. TRBV21-1 is given as a pseudogene. This CDR3 contains 15 residues.

CDR3 in DNA: TGTGCCAGCAGCTTAGCTCCCTCTGGCGATACTAACTATGGCTACACCTTC. It is translated as CASSLAPSGDTNYGYTF. The chain combines TRBV7-2 with TRBJ1-2; D call uncertain. The ends were cut back, 0 bases at V and 0 bases at J, with 14 bases in the middle. Germline V CDR1 and CDR2: SGHTA, FQGNSA. The CDR3 is made up of 17 amino acids.